The clone carrying this T cell receptor (beta chain) was observed many times. This record belongs to a study of Graves' ophthalmopathy and Graves' hyperthyroidism. Amplification of TCR beta CDR3 regions used RNA transcripts. HTBI primers were employed in first-round RT-PCR, then a second-round multiplex PCR followed. Using its own MiXCR run on the multiplex PCR reads, TCRdb lists one record per CDR3 protein. The sample records just over 600,000 distinct CDR3 sequences, about 20% being singletons. Excluded were patients with other autoimmune diseases, uncontrolled infections, pregnancy or lactation. Diagnostic conclusions were grounded in clinical symptoms, serum thyroxine, TRAb, thyroid ultrasound and orbital computed tomography. In germline, CDR1 is DFQATT, CDR2 SNEGSKA (reference sequence). The V end was cut by 6 bases, the J end by 1 base, with 15 bases between. This CDR3 is 14 amino acids long.

The clonotype was recovered from a woman between 18 and 29 years old with stable Graves' hyperthyroidism. Some clones in this sample may be carry-over from other donors' samples. This chain uses TRBV20-1 with TRBJ2-5; D uncertain. Material for sequencing was peripheral blood. The CDR3 is CSAYPHASQETQYF. The CDR3 DNA sequence: TGCAGTGCATACCCACACGCATCCCAAGAGACCCAGTACTTC.